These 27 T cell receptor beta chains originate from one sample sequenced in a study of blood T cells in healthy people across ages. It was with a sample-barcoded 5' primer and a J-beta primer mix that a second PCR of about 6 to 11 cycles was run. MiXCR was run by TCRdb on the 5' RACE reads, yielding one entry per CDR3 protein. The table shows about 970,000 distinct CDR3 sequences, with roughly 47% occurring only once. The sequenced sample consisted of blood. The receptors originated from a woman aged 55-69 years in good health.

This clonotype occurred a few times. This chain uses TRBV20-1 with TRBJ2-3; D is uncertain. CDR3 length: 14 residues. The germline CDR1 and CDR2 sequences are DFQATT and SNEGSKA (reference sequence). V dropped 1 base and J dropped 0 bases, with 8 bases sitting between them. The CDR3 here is CSARVQPSTDTQYF. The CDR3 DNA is TGCAGTGCTAGAGTACAGCCTAGCACAGATACGCAGTATTTT.

The CDR3: CASSQWDHEQYF. For the CDR3, the DNA is TGTGCCAGCAGCCAATGGGACCACGAGCAGTACTTC. J is TRBJ2-7 and V is TRBV3-1; D might be TRBD1 or TRBD2, each matching 5 bases. V lost 2 bases and J 5 bases, leaving 7 bases between the germline ends. CDR3 length equals 12 residues. Per germline, CDR1 LGHDT and CDR2 YNNKEL (reference sequence).

The CDR3 reads CASSKERLGNSPLHF. DNA for the CDR3: TGCGCCAGCAGCAAGGAGAGGCTGGGGAATTCACCCCTCCACTTT. The chain links TRBV4-3 to TRBJ1-6, with D unclear. The CDR3 sequence is 15 residues long. Germline CDR1 and CDR2: LGHNA and YSLEER. V was cut by 5 bases and J by 7 bases, with 15 bases left in between.

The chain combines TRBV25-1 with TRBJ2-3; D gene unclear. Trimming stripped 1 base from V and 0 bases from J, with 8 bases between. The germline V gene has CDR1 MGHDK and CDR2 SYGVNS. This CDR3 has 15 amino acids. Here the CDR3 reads CASSELAASTDTQYF. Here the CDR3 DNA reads TGTGCCAGCAGTGAATTGGCCGCTAGCACAGATACGCAGTATTTT.

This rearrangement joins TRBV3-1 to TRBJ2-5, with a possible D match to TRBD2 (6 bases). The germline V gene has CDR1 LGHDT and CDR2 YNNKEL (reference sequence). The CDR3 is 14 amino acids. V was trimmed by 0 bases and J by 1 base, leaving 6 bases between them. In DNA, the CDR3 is TGTGCCAGCAGCCAAGAAGCGGGCCAAGAGACCCAGTACTTC. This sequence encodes CASSQEAGQETQYF.

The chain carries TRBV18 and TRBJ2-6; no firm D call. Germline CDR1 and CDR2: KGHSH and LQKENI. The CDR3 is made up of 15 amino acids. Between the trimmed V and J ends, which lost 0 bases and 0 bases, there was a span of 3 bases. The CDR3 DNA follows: TGTGCCAGCTCACCACCGCCCTCTGGGGCCAACGTCCTGACTTTC. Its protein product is CASSPPPSGANVLTF.

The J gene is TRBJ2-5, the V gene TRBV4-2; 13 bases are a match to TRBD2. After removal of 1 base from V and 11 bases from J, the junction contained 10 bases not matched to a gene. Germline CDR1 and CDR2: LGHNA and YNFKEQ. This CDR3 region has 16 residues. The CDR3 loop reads CASSQVIRTSGSGQYF. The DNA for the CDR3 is TGTGCCAGCAGCCAAGTTATCCGGACTAGCGGGAGCGGGCAGTACTTC.

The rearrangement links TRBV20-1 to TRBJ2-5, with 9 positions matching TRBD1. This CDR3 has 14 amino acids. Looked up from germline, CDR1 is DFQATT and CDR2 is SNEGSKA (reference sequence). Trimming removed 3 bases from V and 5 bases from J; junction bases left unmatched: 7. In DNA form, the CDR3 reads TGCAGTGCTAGGGGGACAGGGATCGCCGAGACCCAGTACTTC. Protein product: CSARGTGIAETQYF.

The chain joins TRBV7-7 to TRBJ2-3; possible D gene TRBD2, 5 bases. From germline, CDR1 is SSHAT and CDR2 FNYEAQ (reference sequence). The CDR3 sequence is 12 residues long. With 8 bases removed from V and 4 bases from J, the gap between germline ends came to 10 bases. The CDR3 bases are TGTGCCAGCGGGAGCTCATCAGATACGCAGTATTTT. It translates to CASGSSSDTQYF.

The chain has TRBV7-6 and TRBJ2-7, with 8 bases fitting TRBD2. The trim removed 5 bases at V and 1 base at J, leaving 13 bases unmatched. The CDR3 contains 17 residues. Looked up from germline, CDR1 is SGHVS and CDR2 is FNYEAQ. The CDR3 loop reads CASSRTIDSGDSYEQYF. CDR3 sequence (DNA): TGTGCCAGCAGCCGCACTATTGATAGCGGGGATTCCTACGAGCAGTACTTC.

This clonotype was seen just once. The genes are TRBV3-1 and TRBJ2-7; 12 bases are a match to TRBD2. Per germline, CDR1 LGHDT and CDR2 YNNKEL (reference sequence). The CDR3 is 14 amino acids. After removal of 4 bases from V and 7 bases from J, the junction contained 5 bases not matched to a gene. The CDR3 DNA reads TGTGCCAGCAGCCGAACAGGACTAGCGGGGGAGCAGTACTTC. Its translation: CASSRTGLAGEQYF.

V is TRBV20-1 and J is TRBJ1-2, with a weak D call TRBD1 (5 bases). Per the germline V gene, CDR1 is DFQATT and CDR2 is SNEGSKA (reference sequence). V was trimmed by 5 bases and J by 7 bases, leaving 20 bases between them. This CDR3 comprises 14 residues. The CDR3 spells CSAPDQRGEGGYTF. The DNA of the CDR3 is TGCAGTGCTCCCGACCAGCGGGGGGAGGGTGGCTACACCTTC.

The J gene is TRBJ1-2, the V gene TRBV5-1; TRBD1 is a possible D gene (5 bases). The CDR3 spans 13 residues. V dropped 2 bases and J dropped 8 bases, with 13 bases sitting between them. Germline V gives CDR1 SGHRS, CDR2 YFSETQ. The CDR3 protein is CASSFTGDQGYTF. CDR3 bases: TGCGCCAGCAGCTTTACAGGAGATCAGGGCTACACCTTC.

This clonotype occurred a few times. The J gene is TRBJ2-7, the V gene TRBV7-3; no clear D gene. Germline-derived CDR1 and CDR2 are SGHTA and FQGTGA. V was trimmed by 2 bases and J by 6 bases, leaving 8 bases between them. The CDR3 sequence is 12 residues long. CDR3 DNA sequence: TGTGCCAGCAGCTTATTTAGTTTCGAGCAGTACTTC. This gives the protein CASSLFSFEQYF.

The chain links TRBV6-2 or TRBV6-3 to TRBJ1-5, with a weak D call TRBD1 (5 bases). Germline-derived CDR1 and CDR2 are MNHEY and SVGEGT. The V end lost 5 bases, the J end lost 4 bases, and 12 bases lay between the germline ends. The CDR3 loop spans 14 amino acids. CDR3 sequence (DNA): TGTGCCAGCAGTGGGACCGGGTCTAATCAGCCCCAGCATTTT. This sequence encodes CASSGTGSNQPQHF.

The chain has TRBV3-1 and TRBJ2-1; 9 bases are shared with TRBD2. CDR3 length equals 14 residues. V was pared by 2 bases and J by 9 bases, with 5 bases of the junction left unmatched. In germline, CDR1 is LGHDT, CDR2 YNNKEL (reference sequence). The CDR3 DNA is TGTGCCAGCAGCCAAATGCTAGCGGGATCTGAGCAGTTCTTC. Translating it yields CASSQMLAGSEQFF.

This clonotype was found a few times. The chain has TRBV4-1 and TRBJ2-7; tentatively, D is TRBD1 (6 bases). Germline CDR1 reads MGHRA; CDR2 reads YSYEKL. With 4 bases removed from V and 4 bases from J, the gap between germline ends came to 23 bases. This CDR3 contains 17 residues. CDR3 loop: CASSPLLVRGVFYEQYF. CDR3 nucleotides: TGCGCCAGCAGCCCCTTGCTGGTCAGGGGAGTTTTTTACGAGCAGTACTTC.

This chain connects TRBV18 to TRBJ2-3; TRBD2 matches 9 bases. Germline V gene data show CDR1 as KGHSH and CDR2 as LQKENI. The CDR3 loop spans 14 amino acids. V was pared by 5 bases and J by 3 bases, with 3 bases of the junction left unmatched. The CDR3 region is CASSWTSETDTQYF. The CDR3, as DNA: TGTGCCAGCTCATGGACTAGCGAGACAGATACGCAGTATTTT.

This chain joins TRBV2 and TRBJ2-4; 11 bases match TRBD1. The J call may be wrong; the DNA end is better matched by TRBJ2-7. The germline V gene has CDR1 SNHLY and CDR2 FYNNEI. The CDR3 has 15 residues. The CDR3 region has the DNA TGTGCCAGCACGCCGGCGGGACAGGGGGACCACGAGCAGTACTTC. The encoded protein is CASTPAGQGDHEQYF.

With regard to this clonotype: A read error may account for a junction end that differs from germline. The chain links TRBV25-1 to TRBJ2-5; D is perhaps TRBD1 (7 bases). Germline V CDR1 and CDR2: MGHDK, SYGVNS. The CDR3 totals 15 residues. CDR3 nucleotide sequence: TGTGTCAGCAGTGAAGGCAGGGGGGCTGGAGAGACCCAGTACTTC. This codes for CVSSEGRGAGETQYF.

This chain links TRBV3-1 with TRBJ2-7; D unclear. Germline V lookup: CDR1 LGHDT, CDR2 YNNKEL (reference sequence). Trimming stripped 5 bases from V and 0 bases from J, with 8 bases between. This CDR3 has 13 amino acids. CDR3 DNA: TGTGCCAGCAGCAGTATTCCCTCCTACGAGCAGTACTTC. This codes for CASSSIPSYEQYF.

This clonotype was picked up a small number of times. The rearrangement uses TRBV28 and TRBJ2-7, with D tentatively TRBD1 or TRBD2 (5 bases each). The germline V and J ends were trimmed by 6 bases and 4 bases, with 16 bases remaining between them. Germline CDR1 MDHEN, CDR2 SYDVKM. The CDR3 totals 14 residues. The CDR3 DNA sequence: TGTGCCAGCAGGGGGGATGCTAGCAGGTACGAGCAGTACTTC. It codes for CASRGDASRYEQYF. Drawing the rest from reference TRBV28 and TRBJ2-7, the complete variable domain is DVKVTQSSRYLVKRTGEKVFLECVQDMDHENMFWYRQDPGLGLRLIYFSYDVKMKEKGDIPEGYSVSREKKERFSLILESASTNQTSMYLCASRGDASRYEQYFGPGTRLTVT.

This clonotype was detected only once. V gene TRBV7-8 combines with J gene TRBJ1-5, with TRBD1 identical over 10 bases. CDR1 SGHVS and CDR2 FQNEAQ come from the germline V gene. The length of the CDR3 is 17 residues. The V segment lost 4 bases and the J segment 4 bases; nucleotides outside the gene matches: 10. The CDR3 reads CASSSPGQGRRNQPQHF. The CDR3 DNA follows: TGTGCCAGCAGCTCTCCGGGACAGGGGCGACGAAATCAGCCCCAGCATTTT.

The DNA for the CDR3 is TGTGCCAGCAGCTTAGATCATCCAGGGGTTGTCTATGGCTACACCTTC. Its protein product is CASSLDHPGVVYGYTF. The J gene is TRBJ1-2, the V gene TRBV11-2, with a weak D call TRBD1 (6 bases). This CDR3 is built from 16 residues. V lost 0 bases and J lost 4, with 15 bases in between. CDR1 and CDR2 from the germline V gene are SGHAT and FQNNGV.

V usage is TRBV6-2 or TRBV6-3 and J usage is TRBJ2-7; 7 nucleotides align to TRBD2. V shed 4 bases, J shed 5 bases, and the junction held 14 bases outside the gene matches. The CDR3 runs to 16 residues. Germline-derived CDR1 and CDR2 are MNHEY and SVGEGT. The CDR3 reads CASSSRGSLKPNEQYF. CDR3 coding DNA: TGTGCCAGCAGTTCCCGCGGGAGTCTGAAGCCTAACGAGCAGTACTTC.

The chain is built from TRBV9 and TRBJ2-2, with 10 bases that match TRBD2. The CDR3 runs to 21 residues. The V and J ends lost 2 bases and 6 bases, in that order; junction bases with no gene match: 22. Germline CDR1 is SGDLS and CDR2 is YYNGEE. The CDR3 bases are TGTGCCAGCAGCGTCGCTACCCTAGCGGGGGCTTTAACACCTCGGGCCGGGGAGCTGTTTTTT. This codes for CASSVATLAGALTPRAGELFF.

The CDR3 nucleotides read TGTGCCAGCAGCTTCACTATTGGAGGGGAGACCCAGTACTTC. Its translation: CASSFTIGGETQYF. The chain carries TRBV7-9 and TRBJ2-5, with D perhaps matching TRBD2 (6 bases). The length of the CDR3 is 14 residues. Between the trimmed V and J ends, which lost 3 bases and 5 bases, there was a span of 13 bases. Germline assignment: CDR1 SEHNR and CDR2 FQNEAQ (reference sequence).